This entry lists 15 T cell receptor beta chains sequenced from one sample in a study of cytomegalovirus exposure and HLA in healthy donors. PCR primers comprised 60 Vbeta and 13 Jbeta primers. Produced via immunoSEQ multiplex PCR; TCRdb's table is partial and in-frame only. Among about 220,000 clones listed, under 80% were seen once. Material: PBMCs. These receptors all stem from a woman under 40 in good health and CMV-seronegative.

This clone was recorded a few times. V and J are TRBV9 and TRBJ2-7, with TRBD2 as a possible D gene (6 bases). The V and J ends lost 0 bases and 2 bases respectively, with 12 bases between them. The CDR3 is 15 residues long. Germline lookup yields CDR1 SGDLS and CDR2 YYNGEE. The CDR3 DNA reads TGTGCCAGCAGCGTAGGTACTAGCAGCACCTACGAGCAGTACTTC. Translated, it gives CASSVGTSSTYEQYF.

The V gene is TRBV7-8, the J gene TRBJ2-4; 8 bases align to TRBD2. The CDR3 has 15 residues. Germline values: CDR1 SGHVS, CDR2 FQNEAQ. The V segment lost 2 bases and the J segment 1 base; nucleotides outside the gene matches: 1. The CDR3 bases are TGTGCCAGCAGCTTAATAGCGGGGGCCAAAAACATTCAGTACTTC. It is translated as CASSLIAGAKNIQYF.

CDR3 residues: CAWSRGGGEQYF. DNA for the CDR3: TGTGCCTGGAGTAGAGGGGGCGGCGAGCAGTACTTC. The V call is TRBV30, the J call TRBJ2-7, with 7 bases that match TRBD1. This CDR3 is built from 12 residues. Unmatched junction bases numbered 4, after V lost 2 bases and J lost 6 bases. The germline V gene has CDR1 GTSNPN and CDR2 SVGIG (reference sequence).

The V call is TRBV18, the J call TRBJ2-7; D remains ambiguous. Germline loops: CDR1 KGHSH, CDR2 LQKENI. The CDR3 loop spans 13 amino acids. V lost 1 base to trimming and J lost 4 bases, with 8 bases between them. Written as DNA, the CDR3 is TGTGCCAGCTCACCACGGGCAGGTTACGAGCAGTACTTC. Amino acid sequence: CASSPRAGYEQYF.

The chain uses TRBV30 and TRBJ2-7; D remains unclear. The CDR3 length is 13 residues. V gave up 0 bases and J gave up 0 bases, with 6 bases separating them. In germline, CDR1 is GTSNPN, CDR2 SVGIG (reference sequence). CDR3 loop: CAWSVPGSYEQYF. CDR3 sequence (DNA): TGTGCCTGGAGTGTTCCCGGCTCCTACGAGCAGTACTTC.

The V call is TRBV7-8, the J call TRBJ2-1; 9 nucleotides line up with TRBD2. Trimming removed 1 base from V and 8 bases from J; junction bases left unmatched: 6. CDR1 and CDR2 from the germline V gene are SGHVS and FQNEAQ. There are 15 residues in the CDR3. As DNA, the CDR3 is TGTGCCAGCAGCTTAGGGCGGGGGGGCTGGGATGAGCAGTTCTTC. Translation: CASSLGRGGWDEQFF.

V gene TRBV6-1 combines with J gene TRBJ2-1; 8 bases agree with TRBD1. Germline V gene data show CDR1 as MNHNS and CDR2 as SASEGT. Trimming took 4 bases from V and 5 from J; bases not matched to a gene: 1. The CDR3 runs 13 residues. As DNA, the CDR3 is TGTGCCAGCAGTGCGACAGGGGACAATGAGCAGTTCTTC. Its protein product is CASSATGDNEQFF.

The gene calls are TRBV6-1 and TRBJ2-7; TRBD2 aligns across 7 bases. The CDR3 sequence is 14 residues long. The germline gives CDR1 MNHNS, CDR2 SASEGT. V shed 4 bases and J 3 bases; nucleotides not matched to a gene: 6. The CDR3 DNA reads TGTGCCAGCAGTGGGCTAGCGGCTCACTACGAGCAGTACTTC. Translation gives CASSGLAAHYEQYF.

The J gene is TRBJ2-3, the V gene TRBV12-5, with D possibly being TRBD2 (6 bases). CDR3 length: 16 amino acids. Germline V lookup: CDR1 LGHNT, CDR2 FRNRAP. Trimming took off 7 bases at V and 2 bases at J, with 19 bases between the two ends. The CDR3 sequence is CASVPTAGYYTDTQYF. The CDR3 coding sequence is TGTGCTAGTGTCCCCACCGCGGGGTATTACACAGATACGCAGTATTTT.

V and J are TRBV10-3 and TRBJ1-1, with D possibly TRBD1 on 5 matching bases. With 2 bases removed from V and 4 bases from J, the gap between germline ends came to 14 bases. Per germline, CDR1 ENHRY and CDR2 SYGVKD. The CDR3 is 15 residues long. Written as DNA, the CDR3 is TGTGCCATCAGTGAGATTGCGGGGGTGATCACTGAAGCTTTCTTT. Residues: CAISEIAGVITEAFF.

A few counts support this clone. The chain has TRBV27 and TRBJ2-7; 9 bases match TRBD2. The CDR3 length is 15 residues. The germline V gene encodes CDR1 MNHEY and CDR2 SMNVEV (reference sequence). After removal of 6 bases from V and 1 base from J, the junction contained 7 bases not matched to a gene. The CDR3, as DNA: TGTGCCAGCAGCCGAGCGGGAGGCCTGTCCTACGAGCAGTACTTC. It specifies CASSRAGGLSYEQYF.

The V and J genes are TRBV7-9 and TRBJ1-2; maybe TRBD1 (5 bases). The germline V and J ends were trimmed by 5 bases and 8 bases, with 21 bases remaining between them. The CDR3 has 15 amino acids. CDR1 is SEHNR and CDR2 is FQNEAQ in the germline V gene (reference sequence). This CDR3 is CASSRREQDEDGYTF. For the CDR3, the DNA is TGTGCCAGCAGCCGTAGAGAACAGGATGAGGACGGCTACACCTTC.

The chain recombines TRBV27 with TRBJ2-5, with a weak D call TRBD1 (6 bases). V lost 6 bases, J lost 2 bases, and 10 bases lay in between. The CDR3 contains 13 residues. Germline lookup yields CDR1 MNHEY and CDR2 SMNVEV (reference sequence). CDR3 protein: CASRGQFQETQYF. As DNA, the CDR3 is TGTGCCAGCAGAGGACAGTTTCAAGAGACCCAGTACTTC.

The chain couples TRBV15 to TRBJ2-4; TRBD2 might be the D (6 bases). V was cut by 8 bases and J by 0 bases, with 14 bases left in between. Germline V lookup: CDR1 LNHNV, CDR2 YYDKDF (reference sequence). The CDR3 consists of 15 residues. CDR3 sequence (DNA): TGTGCCACCGAGTCCGGGGGTTTAGCCAAAAACATTCAGTACTTC. Its translation is CATESGGLAKNIQYF.

The chain employs TRBV18 and TRBJ1-1; 9 nucleotides match TRBD1. The V segment lost 8 bases and the J segment 0 bases; nucleotides outside the gene matches: 1. Germline V gene lookup returns CDR1 KGHSH and CDR2 LQKENI. The CDR3 loop spans 13 amino acids. The CDR3: CASGTGLNTEAFF. The DNA of the CDR3 is TGTGCCAGCGGGACAGGGTTGAACACTGAAGCTTTCTTT. The full variable domain, completed using reference TRBV18 and TRBJ1-1, is NAGVMQNPRHLVRRRGQEARLRCSPMKGHSHVYWYRQLPEEGLKFMVYLQKENIIDESGMPKERFSAEFPKEGPSILRIQQVVRGDSAAYFCASGTGLNTEAFFGQGTRLTVV.